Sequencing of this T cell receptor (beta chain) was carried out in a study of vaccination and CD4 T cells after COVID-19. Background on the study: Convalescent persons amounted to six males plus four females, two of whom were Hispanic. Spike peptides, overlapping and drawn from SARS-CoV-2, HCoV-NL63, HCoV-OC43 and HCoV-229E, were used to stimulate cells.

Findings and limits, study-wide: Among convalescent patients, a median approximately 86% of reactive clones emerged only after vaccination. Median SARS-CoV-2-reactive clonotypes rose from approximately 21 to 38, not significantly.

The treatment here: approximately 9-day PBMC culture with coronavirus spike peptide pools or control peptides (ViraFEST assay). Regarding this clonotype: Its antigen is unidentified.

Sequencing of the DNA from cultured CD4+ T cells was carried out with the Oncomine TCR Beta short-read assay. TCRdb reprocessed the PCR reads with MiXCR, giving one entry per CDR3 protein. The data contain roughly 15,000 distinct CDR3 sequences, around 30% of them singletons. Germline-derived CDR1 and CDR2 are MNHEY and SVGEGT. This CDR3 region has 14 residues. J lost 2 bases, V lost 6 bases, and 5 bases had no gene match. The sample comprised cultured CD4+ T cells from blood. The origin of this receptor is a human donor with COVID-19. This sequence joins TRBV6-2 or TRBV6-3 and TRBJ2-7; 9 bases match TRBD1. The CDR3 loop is CASRRQGGPYEQYF. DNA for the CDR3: TGTGCCAGCAGACGACAGGGGGGACCCTACGAGCAGTACTTC.